These 13 T cell receptor beta chains were all obtained from the same sample, sequenced in a study of sequential checkpoint blockade in melanoma. Measured with immunoSEQ multiplex PCR; TCRdb has only the in-frame clones, and not every one. The sample includes about 20,000 clones, 82% of them seen just once. The treatment was: randomized to nivolumab then ipilimumab (arm A) or the reverse (arm B). Here the sequenced sample was CD8+ T cells sorted from blood (inferred from file names), taken from a patient given nivolumab and ipilimumab in sequence. Every receptor here comes from a human donor with melanoma.

This clone was seen just once. The chain employs TRBV2 and TRBJ2-7; 8 positions agree with TRBD1. Germline assignment: CDR1 SNHLY and CDR2 FYNNEI. The CDR3 sequence is 14 residues long. Trimming removed 6 bases from V and 5 bases from J; junction bases left unmatched: 9. The CDR3 DNA reads as TGTGCCAGCAGGAGACCGGACAGGGTGAACGAGCAGTACTTC. This encodes CASRRPDRVNEQYF.

The chain uses TRBV6-5 and TRBJ1-5, with D unclear. Trimming left V 5 bases short and J 4 bases short, with 15 bases between. The CDR3 length is 15 residues. Germline CDR1 MNHEY, CDR2 SVGAGI. CDR3: CASSPGLRENQPQHF. The CDR3 DNA follows: TGTGCCAGCAGTCCCGGGCTGAGGGAAAATCAGCCCCAGCATTTT.

The chain carries TRBV28 and TRBJ1-3; D is ambiguous. V gave up 5 bases and J gave up 0 bases, with 8 bases separating them. CDR3 length: 14 residues. Germline assignment: CDR1 MDHEN and CDR2 SYDVKM. This CDR3 is CASSPPGSGNTIYF. In nucleotides, the CDR3 is TGTGCCAGCAGTCCTCCGGGCTCTGGAAACACCATATATTTT.

The rearrangement links TRBV5-1 to TRBJ2-1; 11 positions match TRBD2. Germline values: CDR1 SGHRS, CDR2 YFSETQ. The CDR3 is 16 residues long. Trimming removed 0 bases from V and 5 bases from J; junction bases left unmatched: 4. The CDR3: CASSLASGGRDNEQFF. In nucleotides, the CDR3 is TGCGCCAGCAGCTTGGCTAGCGGGGGGCGTGACAATGAGCAGTTCTTC.

V and J are TRBV7-2 and TRBJ1-2; D is undetermined. CDR1 and CDR2 (germline): SGHTA, FQGNSA. Trimming took 5 bases from V and 8 from J, leaving 21 bases between them. The CDR3 covers 15 residues. This chain's CDR3 is CASSPLAPGLEGYTF. The CDR3 DNA sequence: TGTGCCAGCAGCCCTTTGGCCCCGGGGTTGGAGGGCTACACCTTC.

This chain links TRBV18 with TRBJ2-7, with D perhaps matching TRBD1 (6 bases). CDR3 length equals 14 residues. V was trimmed by 4 bases and J by 2 bases, leaving 12 bases between them. Germline V gene lookup returns CDR1 KGHSH and CDR2 LQKENI. CDR3 nucleotides: TGTGCCAGCTCACTTTTGGACAGAACCTACGAGCAGTACTTC. As protein: CASSLLDRTYEQYF.

The V call is TRBV6-4, the J call TRBJ2-1, with 10 bases that match TRBD2. CDR1 is MRHNA, CDR2 SNTAGT, per germline. J gave up 3 bases and V 6 bases, and 2 bases lay outside the gene matches. CDR3 length: 14 residues. The CDR3 reads CASSIAGGYNEQFF. Here the CDR3 DNA reads TGTGCCAGCAGCATAGCGGGGGGCTACAATGAGCAGTTCTTC.

As for this clone: Distinct nucleotide sequences in the sample also encode this CDR3. The chain has TRBV9 and TRBJ2-5; 7 positions agree with TRBD1. Losses at the gene ends were 0 bases for V and 1 base for J; bases not matched to a gene: 0. Looked up from germline, CDR1 is SGDLS and CDR2 is YYNGEE. The CDR3 has 14 amino acids. The CDR3: CASSVAGGQETQYF. In DNA form, the CDR3 reads TGTGCCAGCAGCGTAGCAGGGGGCCAAGAGACCCAGTACTTC.

This sequence joins TRBV27 and TRBJ2-3, with D perhaps TRBD2 (7 bases). The V and J ends lost 5 bases and 0 bases respectively, with 18 bases between them. There are 17 residues in the CDR3. Germline CDR1 MNHEY, CDR2 SMNVEV (reference sequence). DNA for the CDR3: TGTGCCAGCAGTAATCGGGGGGCCCAACGGAGCACAGATACGCAGTATTTT. Encoded protein: CASSNRGAQRSTDTQYF.

The chain has TRBV29-1 and TRBJ2-7, with a weak D call TRBD1 (6 bases). Germline CDR1 SQVTM, CDR2 ANQGSEA. V lost 7 bases and J 6 bases, leaving 16 bases between the germline ends. CDR3 length: 12 amino acids. DNA for the CDR3: TGCAGCGCCGGGACACTAAGTGGCGAGCAGTACTTC. Protein: CSAGTLSGEQYF.

Only a few counts were recorded for this clone. The rearrangement links TRBV4-3 to TRBJ2-1, with 7 bases matching TRBD2. Trimming took 3 bases from V and 2 from J; bases not matched to a gene: 7. There are 16 residues in the CDR3. The germline CDR1 and CDR2 sequences are LGHNA and YSLEER. CDR3 DNA sequence: TGCGCCAGCAGCCAGTACACTAGCGTCCCCTACAATGAGCAGTTCTTC. Amino acid sequence: CASSQYTSVPYNEQFF.

The genes are TRBV2 and TRBJ1-1, with D possibly matching TRBD1 (6 bases). V lost 4 bases and J lost 6, with 12 bases in between. The CDR3 has 13 residues. Germline values: CDR1 SNHLY, CDR2 FYNNEI. The chain's CDR3 is CASSAEKGAEAFF. Written as DNA, the CDR3 is TGTGCCAGCAGTGCGGAAAAGGGGGCTGAAGCTTTCTTT. Full variable domain (missing parts from reference TRBV2 and TRBJ1-1): EPEVTQTPSHQVTQMGQEVILRCVPISNHLYFYWYRQILGQKVEFLVSFYNNEISEKSEIFDDQFSVERPDGSNFTLKIRSTKLEDSAMYFCASSAEKGAEAFFGQGTRLTVV.

The table lists this clone with a few counts. V gene TRBV27 combines with J gene TRBJ2-5; 11 positions agree with TRBD2. V was pared by 2 bases and J by 5 bases, with 10 bases of the junction left unmatched. Germline CDR1 is MNHEY and CDR2 is SMNVEV (reference sequence). The CDR3 is 17 amino acids. The CDR3 region has the DNA TGTGCCAGCAGTTTACTGAAGACTAGCGGGGTAATCGAGACCCAGTACTTC. Its protein product is CASSLLKTSGVIETQYF.